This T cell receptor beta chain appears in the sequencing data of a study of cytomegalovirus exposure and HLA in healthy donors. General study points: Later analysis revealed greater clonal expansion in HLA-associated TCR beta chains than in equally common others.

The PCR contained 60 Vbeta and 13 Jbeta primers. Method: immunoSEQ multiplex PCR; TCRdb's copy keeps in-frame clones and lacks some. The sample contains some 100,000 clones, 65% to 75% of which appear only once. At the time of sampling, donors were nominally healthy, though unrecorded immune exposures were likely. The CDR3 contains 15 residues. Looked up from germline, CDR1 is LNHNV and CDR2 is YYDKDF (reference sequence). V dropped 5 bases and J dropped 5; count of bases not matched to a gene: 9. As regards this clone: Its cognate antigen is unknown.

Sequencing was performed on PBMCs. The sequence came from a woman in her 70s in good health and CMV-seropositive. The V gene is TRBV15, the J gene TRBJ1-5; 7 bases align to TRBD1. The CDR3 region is CATSPTGNGDQPQHF. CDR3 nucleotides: TGTGCCACCAGCCCGACAGGGAACGGCGATCAGCCCCAGCATTTT.